This T cell receptor (beta chain) was identified in a study of identical twins. Germline-derived CDR1 and CDR2 are SGHTA and FQGNSA. CDR3 length equals 13 residues. Using its own MiXCR run on the 5' RACE reads, TCRdb lists one record per CDR3 protein. The table lists roughly 1,500,000 distinct CDR3 sequences, around 33% of them singletons. The clonotype comes from a newborn girl in good health. Sequenced input: cord blood. This chain links TRBV7-2 with TRBJ2-5; D not resolved. The end of the DNA is better explained by TRBJ2-7, so the J call may be wrong. In DNA form, the CDR3 reads TGTGCCAGCAGCTTAACCCTCCGGGACGAGCAGTACTTC. Protein: CASSLTLRDEQYF.